Each of the 16 T cell receptor beta chains below was sequenced from the same sample in a study of Ad26.COV2.S vaccination and SARS-CoV-2 variants. Here immunoSEQ multiplex PCR was the method, and the copy in TCRdb shows in-frame clones only, minus some. Of some 370,000 clones listed, about 80% are singletons. As for treatment: roughly 19 received Ad26.COV2.S at low or high dose, single or two shots; roughly 5 received placebo; per-sample allocation not given. After the first vaccine or placebo injection, samples were drawn on day 63. This sample comprised peripheral blood, obtained in a trial of Ad26.COV2.S vaccine versus placebo. The origin of the receptors is a person between 18 and 59 years old who received the Ad26.COV2.S COVID-19 vaccine or a placebo.

This chain uses TRBV10-3 with TRBJ2-5; 8 nucleotides align to TRBD2. V trimming: 10 bases; J trimming: 3 bases; junction bases outside the gene matches: 7. Germline assignment: CDR1 ENHRY and CDR2 SYGVKD. This CDR3 is built from 13 residues. The CDR3 coding sequence is TGTGCCAACAGAGCGGGAGCTGAAGAGACCCAGTACTTC. Encoded protein: CANRAGAEETQYF.

The chain employs TRBV28 and TRBJ2-7; D ambiguous. The CDR3 loop spans 14 amino acids. V was cut by 7 bases and J by 5 bases, with 18 bases left in between. The germline V gene encodes CDR1 MDHEN and CDR2 SYDVKM. This chain's CDR3 is CASTPPNRGDEQYF. The CDR3 DNA reads TGTGCCAGCACCCCCCCCAATCGAGGAGACGAGCAGTACTTC.

J is TRBJ1-6 and V is TRBV10-3; D possibly corresponds to TRBD1 (5 bases). The V end was cut by 6 bases, the J end by 8 bases, with 8 bases between. Germline assignment: CDR1 ENHRY and CDR2 SYGVKD. This CDR3 region has 12 residues. CDR3 sequence: CAIRRGDSPLHF. In DNA form, the CDR3 reads TGTGCCATCAGGAGAGGGGATTCACCCCTCCACTTT.

J is TRBJ1-6 and V is TRBV30; D is perhaps TRBD1 (6 bases). Germline CDR1 is GTSNPN and CDR2 is SVGIG (reference sequence). The V gene lost 1 base and the J gene lost 4 bases, with 14 bases spanning the gap. This CDR3 region has 16 residues. The CDR3 region is CAWSAHHGQYNSPLHF. In DNA form, the CDR3 reads TGTGCCTGGAGTGCTCACCATGGACAGTATAATTCACCCCTCCACTTT.

The rearrangement uses TRBV4-2 and TRBJ2-3, with 12 bases lining up with TRBD2. CDR1 LGHNA and CDR2 YNFKEQ come from the germline V gene. The V segment lost 5 bases and the J segment 5 bases; nucleotides outside the gene matches: 8. The CDR3 has 16 amino acids. The CDR3: CASSSRTSGIGDTQYF. CDR3 nucleotide sequence: TGTGCCAGCAGCTCCCGGACTAGCGGGATAGGAGATACGCAGTATTTT.

The CDR3 reads CASSPGRDGGYTF. The CDR3 bases are TGTGCCAGCAGCCCCGGCAGGGACGGTGGCTACACCTTC. V usage is TRBV7-2 and J usage is TRBJ1-2, with D maybe TRBD1 (5 bases). V was pared by 5 bases and J by 7 bases, with 14 bases between. Germline CDR1 SGHTA, CDR2 FQGNSA. The CDR3 covers 13 residues. The whole variable domain, remainder taken from reference TRBV7-2 and TRBJ1-2, is GAGVSQSPSNKVTEKGKDVELRCDPISGHTALYWYRQSLGQGLEFLIYFQGNSAPDKSGLPSDRFSAERTGGSVSTLTIQRTQQEDSAVYLCASSPGRDGGYTFGSGTRLTVV.

The chain has TRBV7-9 and TRBJ2-7, with a possible D match to TRBD1 (5 bases). Germline CDR1 is SEHNR and CDR2 is FQNEAQ (reference sequence). The CDR3 is 13 residues long. The germline V and J ends were trimmed by 6 bases and 4 bases, with 13 bases remaining between them. This CDR3 is CASSSYRQYEQYF. As DNA, the CDR3 is TGTGCCAGCAGTTCATACAGGCAGTACGAGCAGTACTTC.

This CDR3 is CASSAIYYEQYF. CDR3 in DNA: TGTGCCAGCAGCGCCATTTACTACGAGCAGTACTTC. The rearrangement links TRBV28 to TRBJ2-7; D remains ambiguous. CDR3 size: 12 residues. CDR1 and CDR2 (germline): MDHEN, SYDVKM. V lost 6 bases, J lost 3 bases, and 9 bases lay in between.

V usage is TRBV5-4 and J usage is TRBJ2-7; D remains unclear. Trimming pared 2 bases from V and 6 bases from J, leaving 9 bases between. The CDR3 has 12 residues. Looked up from germline, CDR1 is SGHNT and CDR2 is YYREEE (reference sequence). For the CDR3, the DNA is TGTGCCAGCAGCTTATTCCCACTCGAGCAGTACTTC. Residues: CASSLFPLEQYF.

The rearrangement uses TRBV18 and TRBJ2-5; 10 bases line up with TRBD1. In germline, CDR1 is KGHSH, CDR2 LQKENI. J gave up 2 bases and V 0 bases, and 0 bases lay outside the gene matches. The CDR3 has 15 amino acids. The CDR3 coding sequence is TGTGCCAGCTCACCACCGGGACAGGGGCAAGAGACCCAGTACTTC. Its protein is CASSPPGQGQETQYF.

This chain connects TRBV4-1 to TRBJ2-5; D is perhaps TRBD2 (6 bases). CDR3 length: 15 residues. Germline V CDR1 and CDR2: MGHRA, YSYEKL. The ends were cut back, 4 bases at V and 3 bases at J, with 15 bases in the middle. Here the CDR3 DNA reads TGCGCCAGCAGCCCCCAGGCCGGCGGGGAAGAGACCCAGTACTTC. Its protein product is CASSPQAGGEETQYF.

On this clone itself: Other DNA sequences within the sample encode an identical CDR3. V is TRBV7-9 and J is TRBJ1-1; 8 positions match TRBD1. With V trimmed by 5 bases and J by 3 bases, 2 bases remained unmatched. Germline lookup yields CDR1 SEHNR and CDR2 FQNEAQ (reference sequence). This CDR3 region has 13 residues. CDR3 sequence: CASSPQGDTEAFF. The CDR3 bases are TGTGCCAGCAGCCCACAGGGGGACACTGAAGCTTTCTTT.

This clone was found once. This chain joins TRBV19 and TRBJ2-1, with 9 positions matching TRBD2. Germline loops: CDR1 LNHDA, CDR2 SQIVND (reference sequence). CDR3 length: 15 residues. The trim removed 3 bases at V and 7 bases at J, leaving 7 bases unmatched. The CDR3 sequence is CASSMGLAGRNEQFF. The CDR3 DNA is TGTGCCAGTAGTATGGGGCTAGCGGGGAGAAATGAGCAGTTCTTC.

CDR3 DNA: TGTGCCAGCAGCTCACGTCTGTCGATGAACACTGAAGCTTTCTTT. The encoded protein is CASSSRLSMNTEAFF. J is TRBJ1-1 and V is TRBV5-6; no clear D. The CDR3 has 15 amino acids. Germline V gene data show CDR1 as SGHDT and CDR2 as YYEEEE. V dropped 3 bases and J dropped 0 bases, with 12 bases sitting between them.

The rearrangement uses TRBV2 and TRBJ2-7; D remains unclear. Germline assignment: CDR1 SNHLY and CDR2 FYNNEI. The length of the CDR3 is 12 residues. Trimming cost V 8 bases and J 1 base, with 9 bases left between them. CDR3 nucleotides: TGTGCCAGCCCGGGCCCTTCCTACGAGCAGTACTTC. It yields the protein CASPGPSYEQYF.

The chain combines TRBV11-3 with TRBJ2-7, with 8 nucleotides matching TRBD2. The germline CDR1 and CDR2 sequences are SGHNT and YENEEA. The CDR3 contains 16 residues. After removal of 1 base from V and 6 bases from J, the junction contained 11 bases not matched to a gene. The CDR3 sequence: CASSLVGGGLIFEQYF. The DNA of the CDR3 is TGTGCCAGCAGCTTAGTTGGCGGGGGGCTCATATTCGAGCAGTACTTC.